This T cell receptor beta chain was profiled in a study of cytomegalovirus exposure and HLA in healthy donors. Note on this clone: Its cognate antigen is unknown. Mismatch with germline at one junction end may stem from a read error. Other DNA sequences in the same sample also yield this CDR3.

Overall study findings and caveats: Using the classifier, cytomegalovirus status was reportedly diagnosed with high specificity and sensitivity. In vitro, three CMV-associated chains proved specific for CMV antigens. Of the V segments, some could not be distinguished, including TRBV6-2 and TRBV6-3, and were excluded. The majority of CMV-associated TCR beta chains were reported as apparently HLA-restricted in a later analysis.

Primers for the PCR totalled 60 Vbeta and 13 Jbeta. TCRdb's table, derived via immunoSEQ multiplex PCR, lists solely in-frame clones and lacks some. Seen here are roughly 190,000 clones, about three quarters observed once, and the top ten hold 0.95% to 1.4%. Germline loops: CDR1 LNHNV, CDR2 YYDKDF (reference sequence). CDR3 length: 16 residues. The chain recombines TRBV15 with TRBJ2-2; D is perhaps TRBD1 (5 bases). The clonotype was recovered from a woman aged 40 to 50 in good health and CMV-seronegative. The sample was PBMCs. The CDR3 is CATSRGAGTNTGELFF. In DNA, the CDR3 is TGCGCCACCAGCAGAGGTGCAGGGACGAACACCGGGGAGCTGTTTTTT.